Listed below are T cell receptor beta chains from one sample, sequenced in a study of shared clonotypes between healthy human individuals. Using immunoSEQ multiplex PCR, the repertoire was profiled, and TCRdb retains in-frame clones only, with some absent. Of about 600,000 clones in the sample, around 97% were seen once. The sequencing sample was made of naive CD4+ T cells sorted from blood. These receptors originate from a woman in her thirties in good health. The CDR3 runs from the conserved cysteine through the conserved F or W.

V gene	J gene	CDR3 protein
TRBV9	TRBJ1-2	CASSSQDRLYNYGYTF
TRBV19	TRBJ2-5	CASSIAPGLKTQYF
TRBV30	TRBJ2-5	CAWNGGGETQYF
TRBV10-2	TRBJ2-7	CASIGGLAGGVDEQYF
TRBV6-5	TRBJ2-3	CATAVGYTDTQYF
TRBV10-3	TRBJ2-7	CAINRGTAGGPPYEQYF
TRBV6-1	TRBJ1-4	CASSRQSTSRKLFF
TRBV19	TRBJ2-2	CASSGRGYTGELFF
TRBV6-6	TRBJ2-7	CASMATEGEQYF
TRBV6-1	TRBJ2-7	CASSDPGIYSYEQYF
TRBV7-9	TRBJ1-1	CASSLRTGGETEAFF
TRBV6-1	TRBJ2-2	CASSPGPNTGELFF
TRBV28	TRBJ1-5	CASSSDRDQPQHF
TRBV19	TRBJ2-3	CASSIGSGSTDTQYF
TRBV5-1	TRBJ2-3	CASSLTSGADTQYF
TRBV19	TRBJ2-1	CASSLGRLSSSYNEQFF
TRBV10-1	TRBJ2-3	CASSLAGVTDTQYF
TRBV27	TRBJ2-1	CASSLSTLRGTYNEQFF
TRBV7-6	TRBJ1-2	CASSLASGRAGYGYTF
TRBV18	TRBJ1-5	CASSIGPRQPQHF
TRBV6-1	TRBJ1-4	CASSVTTGSLNEKLFF
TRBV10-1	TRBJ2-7	CASSDTGGENLRQYF
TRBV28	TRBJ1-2	CASTWTASSNGYTF
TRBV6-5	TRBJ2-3	CASSYSTSKDTQYF
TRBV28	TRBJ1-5	CASSLWGNKPQHF
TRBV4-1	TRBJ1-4	CASSQGYWGATNEKLFF
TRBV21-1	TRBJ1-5	CASSKAQGVNQPQHF
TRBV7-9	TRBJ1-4	CASSPASTTNEKLFF
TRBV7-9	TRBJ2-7	CASSARDSSSYEQYF
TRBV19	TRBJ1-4	CASRLGANEKLFF
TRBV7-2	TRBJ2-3	CASSLVASGYEDTQYF
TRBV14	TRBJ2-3	CASSPFSGRGDTQYF
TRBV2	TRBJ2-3	CASIEDTQYF
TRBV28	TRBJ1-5	CASSLIHQGAKQPQHF
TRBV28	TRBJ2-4	CASTKSRMDIQYF
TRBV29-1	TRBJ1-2	CSVEDPHRGSGYTF
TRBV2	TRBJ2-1	CASSEEGGSYNEQFF